Below, 5 T cell receptor beta chains from the same sample are listed, as sequenced in a study of PD-1 blockade in classical Hodgkin lymphoma. Time point of the sample: cycle 4 day 1 (C4D1), after five to seven weeks of nivolumab. Each of the patients experienced relapse following autologous stem cell transplantation, and their brentuximab vedotin exposure differed. Magnetic negative selection was used to purify CD4+ T cells from thawed PBMCs. TCRdb's table, derived via immunoSEQ multiplex PCR, lists solely in-frame clones and lacks some. This table holds approximately 18,000 clones, around 78% found once. The sequenced sample was CD4+ T cells from blood, obtained before the fourth cycle of nivolumab. The receptor source for this set is a human donor with classical Hodgkin lymphoma.

The chain carries TRBV25-1 and TRBJ2-3; D remains ambiguous. CDR1 and CDR2 from the germline V gene are MGHDK and SYGVNS. Trimming pared 2 bases from V and 3 bases from J, leaving 9 bases between. This CDR3 has 14 amino acids. CDR3 amino acids: CASSELRATDTQYF. CDR3 nucleotide sequence: TGTGCCAGCAGTGAACTGAGAGCAACAGATACGCAGTATTTT.

V is TRBV7-6 and J is TRBJ1-1; tentative D call: TRBD1 (6 bases). The CDR3 is made up of 15 amino acids. The germline V gene has CDR1 SGHVS and CDR2 FNYEAQ. Trimming shortened V by 5 bases and J by 3 bases, and 16 bases separated the two germline ends. This CDR3 reads CASSVSGGADTEAFF. The CDR3 coding sequence is TGTGCCAGCAGCGTAAGCGGGGGCGCGGACACTGAAGCTTTCTTT.

The chain carries TRBV19 and TRBJ2-2; D might be TRBD1 or TRBD2, each matching 6 bases. Germline CDR1 LNHDA, CDR2 SQIVND (reference sequence). The CDR3 extends over 16 amino acids. Between the trimmed V and J ends, which lost 1 base and 4 bases, there was a span of 13 bases. CDR3 DNA sequence: TGTGCCAGTAGTATAGGCGGGGACATCCTCACCGGGGAGCTGTTTTTT. It is translated as CASSIGGDILTGELFF.

This chain connects TRBV11-3 to TRBJ2-7; 8 nucleotides match TRBD1. CDR3 length: 14 residues. Unmatched junction bases numbered 6, after V lost 4 bases and J lost 4 bases. The germline V gene encodes CDR1 SGHNT and CDR2 YENEEA. CDR3 amino acids: CASSYGQGGYEQYF. The CDR3 DNA sequence: TGTGCCAGCAGCTACGGACAGGGTGGATACGAGCAGTACTTC.

This chain joins TRBV2 and TRBJ2-7; 9 bases are a match to TRBD1. The CDR3 extends over 15 amino acids. The germline CDR1 and CDR2 sequences are SNHLY and FYNNEI. V lost 6 bases and J lost 3; bases outside the gene matches: 9. Written as DNA, the CDR3 is TGTGCCAGCAGGTCACAGGGGGCCCCGGGCTACGAGCAGTACTTC. Amino acid sequence: CASRSQGAPGYEQYF. Full variable domain (outside the CDR3, taken from reference TRBV2 and TRBJ2-7): EPEVTQTPSHQVTQMGQEVILRCVPISNHLYFYWYRQILGQKVEFLVSFYNNEISEKSEIFDDQFSVERPDGSNFTLKIRSTKLEDSAMYFCASRSQGAPGYEQYFGPGTRLTVT.